The TCR beta chain under discussion was sequenced for a study of human T cells and chemical hapten exposure. Study-level background: Minor volume differences among pooled libraries chiefly drove per-sample TCR yield variation. Findings of the study overall: Patch test score was positively correlated with the counts of PT1 expanded TCRs.

This clonotype was counted a few times. Antigen: not known. Methods used by the authors: From roughly 23,000 to 700,000 TCRs were found per sample, with a median of around 100,000. TCRdb recomputed calls from the RACE reads with MiXCR, one row per CDR3 protein. The V and J calls come from TCRdb's annotation, not from the publication. The repertoire holds some 62,000 distinct CDR3 sequences, with approximately 11% as singletons. This CDR3 region has 16 residues. The germline CDR1 and CDR2 sequences are SGHTA and FQGTGA. V shed 5 bases, J shed 5 bases, and the junction held 11 bases outside the gene matches. Sample time point: patch test 3, about 24 weeks after DPC sensitization. Treatment meaning: therapeutic diphenylcyclopropenone sensitization with weekly scalp DPC.

The TCR comes from a woman aged 25 to 45 with alopecia areata. Some clones in this sample may be carry-over from other donors' samples. This specimen consisted of whole blood, obtained in connection with sensitization to the hapten diphenylcyclopropenone (DPC). The chain links TRBV7-3 to TRBJ2-1, with 8 positions matching TRBD2. CDR3: CASSILTSGNNNEQFF. The CDR3 nucleotides read TGTGCCAGCAGCATCCTAACTAGCGGAAACAACAATGAGCAGTTCTTC.